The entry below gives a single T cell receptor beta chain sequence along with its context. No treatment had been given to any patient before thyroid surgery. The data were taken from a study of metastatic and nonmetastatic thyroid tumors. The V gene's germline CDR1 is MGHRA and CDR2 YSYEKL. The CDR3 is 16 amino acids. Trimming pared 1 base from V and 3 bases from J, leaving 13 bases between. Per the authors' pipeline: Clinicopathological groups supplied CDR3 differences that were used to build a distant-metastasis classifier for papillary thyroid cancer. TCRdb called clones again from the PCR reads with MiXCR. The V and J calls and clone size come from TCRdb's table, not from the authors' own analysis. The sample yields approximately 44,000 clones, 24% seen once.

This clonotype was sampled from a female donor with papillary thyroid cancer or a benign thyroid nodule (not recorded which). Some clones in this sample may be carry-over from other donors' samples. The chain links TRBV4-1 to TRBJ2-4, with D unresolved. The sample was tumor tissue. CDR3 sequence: CASSQVPFLGKNIQYF. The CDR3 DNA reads TGCGCCAGCAGCCAAGTTCCCTTCCTAGGCAAAAACATTCAGTACTTC.